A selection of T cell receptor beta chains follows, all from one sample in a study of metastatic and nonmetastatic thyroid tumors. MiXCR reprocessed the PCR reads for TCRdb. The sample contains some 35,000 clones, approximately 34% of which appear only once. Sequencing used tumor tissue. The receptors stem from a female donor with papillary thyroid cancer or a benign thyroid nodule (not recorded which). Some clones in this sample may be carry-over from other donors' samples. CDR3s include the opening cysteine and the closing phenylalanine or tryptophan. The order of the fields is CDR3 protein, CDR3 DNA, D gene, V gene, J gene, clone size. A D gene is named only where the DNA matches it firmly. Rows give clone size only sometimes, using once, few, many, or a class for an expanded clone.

CASSFFPDEQYF	TGTGCCAGCAGTTTTTTCCCTGACGAGCAGTACTTC	-	TRBV12-3/TRBV12-4	TRBJ2-7	few
CASSTGGGLEKFF	TGTGCCAGCAGCACCGGGGGCGGACTAGAAAAGTTCTTC	-	TRBV6-1	TRBJ2-1	-
CASSDGGETQYF	TGTGCCAGCAGCGACGGAGGGGAGACCCAGTACTTC	-	TRBV28	TRBJ2-5	once
CASSDVLAKPYNEQFF	TGTGCCAGCAGCGACGTACTAGCGAAACCCTACAATGAGCAGTTCTTC	TRBD2	TRBV6-4	TRBJ2-1	-
CASSERAGVGTGELFF	TGTGCCAGCAGTGAACGGGCGGGAGTAGGAACCGGGGAGCTGTTTTTT	TRBD2	TRBV6-1	TRBJ2-2	few
CASSDDRGPNTGELFF	TGTGCCAGTAGTGACGACAGGGGACCTAACACCGGGGAGCTGTTTTTT	TRBD1	TRBV19	TRBJ2-2	-
CASSGFTGNEQFF	TGTGCCAGCAGTGGATTCACTGGCAATGAGCAGTTCTTC	-	TRBV27	TRBJ2-1	few
CASTPRGLNEQFF	TGTGCCAGCACCCCGAGGGGGTTGAATGAGCAGTTCTTC	-	TRBV12-3/TRBV12-4	TRBJ2-1	-
CASSFNLAGLNYGYTF	TGTGCCAGCAGTTTTAATCTGGCAGGGCTTAACTATGGCTACACCTTC	-	TRBV28	TRBJ1-2	few
CASSQSTEAFF	TGTGCCAGCAGCCAATCCACTGAAGCTTTCTTT	-	TRBV3-1	TRBJ1-1	few
CAWSVKTGGWNEQYF	TGTGCCTGGAGCGTCAAAACGGGAGGGTGGAACGAGCAGTACTTC	TRBD2	TRBV30	TRBJ2-7	-
CASGTTYNEQFF	TGTGCCAGCGGGACTACCTACAATGAGCAGTTCTTC	TRBD2	TRBV6-1	TRBJ2-1	few
CASSFGDITYGYTF	TGTGCCAGCAGTTTTGGGGACATTACCTATGGCTACACCTTC	-	TRBV28	TRBJ1-2	large
CSARDTPTVNTEAFF	TGCAGTGCTAGAGACACTCCGACAGTGAACACTGAAGCTTTCTTT	-	TRBV20-1	TRBJ1-1	many
CASQESSYNEQFF	TGTGCCAGCCAAGAGAGCTCCTACAATGAGCAGTTCTTC	-	TRBV28	TRBJ2-1	-
CASSFGGGDQPQHF	TGTGCCAGCAGTTTCGGGGGCGGGGATCAGCCCCAGCATTTT	-	TRBV27	TRBJ1-5	-
CASSLDGRAWYF	TGCGCCAGCAGCTTGGACGGGAGAGCGTGGTACTTC	-	TRBV5-1	TRBJ2-7	-
CASSLNPTGRLNTEAFF	TGTGCCAGCAGCTTAAATCCGACAGGTCGTCTGAACACTGAAGCTTTCTTT	-	TRBV11-2	TRBJ1-1	few
CASSIGGWNTEAFF	TGTGCCAGTAGTATTGGGGGTTGGAACACTGAAGCTTTCTTT	-	TRBV19	TRBJ1-1	many
CASRSLDSNSPLHF	TGCGCCAGCAGATCGCTAGACAGTAATTCACCCCTCCACTTT	-	TRBV5-1	TRBJ1-6	-
CASSMGYSGTDTQYF	TGTGCCAGTAGTATGGGATACAGTGGCACAGATACGCAGTATTTT	-	TRBV19	TRBJ2-3	few
CASSPGRGYGYTF	TGTGCCAGCAGCCCCGGTCGGGGCTATGGCTACACCTTC	-	TRBV6-1	TRBJ1-2	-
CASSELEGREMNTEAFF	TGTGCCAGCAGTGAATTGGAGGGCAGGGAGATGAACACTGAAGCTTTCTTT	-	TRBV6-1	TRBJ1-1	-
CASSYPGEGSDQPQHF	TGTGCCAGCAGTTACCCGGGGGAGGGGAGCGATCAGCCCCAGCATTTT	-	TRBV6-2/TRBV6-3	TRBJ1-5	few
CASSLGEGVSNQPQHF	TGTGCCAGCAGTTTAGGTGAGGGAGTTTCCAATCAGCCCCAGCATTTT	-	TRBV12-3/TRBV12-4	TRBJ1-5	few
CASSSTGLNEKLFF	TGTGCCAGCAGTTCGACAGGACTAAATGAAAAACTGTTTTTT	-	TRBV27	TRBJ1-4	few
CASRAASRGVAEWADTQYF	TGTGCCAGCAGAGCAGCCTCCCGCGGGGTAGCGGAATGGGCAGATACGCAGTATTTT	-	TRBV28	TRBJ2-3	many
CASSEGGTSGTDTQYF	TGCGCCAGCAGTGAAGGAGGGACCAGCGGGACAGATACGCAGTATTTT	-	TRBV10-1	TRBJ2-3	-